The 25 T cell receptor beta chains given below trace back to one sample, sequenced in a study of blood T cells in healthy people across ages (dated by TCRdb to about 2015). The method behind the library was 5' RACE. TCRdb lists the instrument as Illumina HiSeq 2500. A second roughly 6 to 11 cycle PCR used a sample-barcoded 5' primer and a J-beta primer mix. Using fastp trimming at Q25 and MiXCR clonotype assembly, TCRdb reanalyzed the public sequencing data and kept in-frame beta chains. Under each unique CDR3 protein, matching rows form one entry showing the most common genes and DNA. The sample data list hundreds of thousands of distinct CDR3 sequences, and approximately 30% of these were observed just once. In total, the top ten clones hold 15% of the sample. Sequencing input: blood. These TCRs come from an elderly woman in good health. Donor details come from another sample of the same person, matched by shared clones.

The chain uses TRBV30 and TRBJ2-7; 10 bases are shared with TRBD2. Per germline, CDR1 GTSNPN and CDR2 SVGIG (reference sequence). V lost 2 bases, J lost 7 bases, and 14 bases stayed unmatched. The CDR3 has 16 amino acids. CDR3 DNA: TGTGCCTGGAGTCCCCTGTCCAGCGGGGGGGCGGGGGAGCAGTACTTC. This codes for CAWSPLSSGGAGEQYF.

This clonotype was counted at least ten times. The CDR3 sequence: CASSLVPGDTEAFF. DNA of the CDR3: TGTGCCAGCAGCTTAGTACCCGGGGACACTGAAGCTTTCTTT. The chain links TRBV11-3 to TRBJ1-1; D call uncertain. The CDR3 runs 14 residues. The V end was cut by 1 base, the J end by 3 bases, with 9 bases between. From germline, CDR1 is SGHNT and CDR2 YENEEA.

This clonotype was recorded many times. The V gene is TRBV27, the J gene TRBJ1-4, with D maybe TRBD1 (5 bases). The V end was cut by 2 bases, the J end by 7 bases, with 14 bases between. CDR1 is MNHEY, CDR2 SMNVEV, per germline (reference sequence). The CDR3 extends over 15 amino acids. CDR3 coding DNA: TGTGCCAGCAGTTTAGACGGGGCGCGATCTGAAAAACTGTTTTTT. It specifies CASSLDGARSEKLFF.

Ten or more counts support this clonotype. J is TRBJ1-2 and V is TRBV6-6, with TRBD1 identical over 9 bases. This CDR3 spans 15 amino acids. V lost 4 bases, J lost 7 bases, and 10 bases stayed unmatched. Germline V gene sequence: CDR1 MNHNY, CDR2 SVGAGI (reference sequence). In DNA form, the CDR3 reads TGTGCCAGCAGTTCGGACAGGGGAAGACGCGGTGGCTACACCTTC. This codes for CASSSDRGRRGGYTF.

The chain employs TRBV4-2 and TRBJ1-2; D gene uncertain. V lost 4 bases to trimming and J lost 4 bases, with 13 bases between them. Germline V gives CDR1 LGHNA, CDR2 YNFKEQ. The CDR3 sequence is 14 residues long. The CDR3 bases are TGTGCCAGCAGCCCCACCGGGAGCATCTATGGCTACACCTTC. This gives the protein CASSPTGSIYGYTF.

The chain employs TRBV6-2 or TRBV6-3 and TRBJ2-4, with TRBD2 matching 7 bases. The DNA matches TRBJ2-7 better at its end, which makes the J call doubtful. The CDR3 sequence is 18 residues long. Germline values: CDR1 MNHEY, CDR2 SVGEGT. The CDR3 DNA follows: TGTGCCAGCAGTTACAGCTTCCGATCAGCGGGAACCTCCGGCGAGCAGTACTTC. Its protein product is CASSYSFRSAGTSGEQYF.

The V and J genes are TRBV4-3 and TRBJ2-3; no clear D gene. The CDR3 spans 15 residues. V was pared by 1 base and J by 0 bases, with 8 bases between. The germline gives CDR1 LGHNA, CDR2 YSLEER. The CDR3 DNA reads as TGCGCCAGCAGCCAAGTCGGGCGAAGCACAGATACGCAGTATTTT. Translated: CASSQVGRSTDTQYF.

This clonotype was seen a few times. The chain is built from TRBV20-1 and TRBJ1-1, with 7 bases lining up with TRBD1. Germline CDR1 and CDR2: DFQATT and SNEGSKA (reference sequence). The CDR3 contains 12 residues. With V trimmed by 5 bases and J by 8 bases, 8 bases remained unmatched. CDR3 in DNA: TGCAGTGCTGTTGGGACAGCCCCCGAAGCTTTCTTT. Amino acid sequence: CSAVGTAPEAFF.

This clonotype was counted ten times or more. This rearrangement joins TRBV28 to TRBJ2-1; 8 nucleotides agree with TRBD1. Trimming removed 1 base from V and 0 bases from J; junction bases left unmatched: 5. This CDR3 spans 17 amino acids. Per germline, CDR1 MDHEN and CDR2 SYDVKM. Written as DNA, the CDR3 is TGTGCCAGCAGTTTATTGACAGGGGAACCCTCCTACAATGAGCAGTTCTTC. This codes for CASSLLTGEPSYNEQFF.

Only a few counts were recorded for this clonotype. The chain employs TRBV10-3 and TRBJ2-3, with D unclear. The CDR3 covers 14 residues. Germline V lookup: CDR1 ENHRY, CDR2 SYGVKD. V shed 3 bases and J shed 1 base, with 8 bases lying between them. CDR3 sequence reads: CAISDKGRTDTQYF. The CDR3 DNA is TGTGCCATCAGTGACAAGGGCCGCACAGATACGCAGTATTTT.

There are a few counts of this clonotype. This chain connects TRBV20-1 to TRBJ2-5; the match to TRBD2 covers 14 bases. The V gene end was trimmed by 3 bases and the J gene end by 1 base; junction bases not matched to a gene: 4. Germline lookup yields CDR1 DFQATT and CDR2 SNEGSKA (reference sequence). CDR3 length equals 16 residues. The CDR3 loop reads CSARRTSGGFQETQYF. As DNA, the CDR3 is TGCAGTGCTAGGAGGACTAGCGGGGGGTTCCAAGAGACCCAGTACTTC.

This clonotype was observed a handful of times. The chain carries TRBV7-2 and TRBJ1-1; the D is unclear. The CDR3 extends over 13 amino acids. V gave up 3 bases and J gave up 2 bases, with 7 bases separating them. Germline V gene lookup returns CDR1 SGHTA and CDR2 FQGNSA. In nucleotides, the CDR3 is TGTGCCAGCAGCTTCCGGAAAAACACTGAAGCTTTCTTT. As protein: CASSFRKNTEAFF.

Worth noting for this clonotype: Sequence at one end of the junction differs from germline and may be a read error. The rearrangement links TRBV7-2 to TRBJ2-3; TRBD1 aligns across 8 bases. This CDR3 contains 15 residues. Germline V lookup: CDR1 SGHTA, CDR2 FQGNSA. CDR3 amino acids: CAGSPGQGGTDTQYF. DNA for the CDR3: TGTGCCGGCAGCCCTGGACAGGGAGGCACAGATACGCAGTATTTT.

This clonotype was counted ten times or more. The chain uses TRBV6-5 and TRBJ2-7; the D call may be TRBD1 or TRBD2 (5 bases each). Germline V gene lookup returns CDR1 MNHEY and CDR2 SVGAGI. This CDR3 is built from 16 residues. The germline V and J ends were trimmed by 6 bases and 0 bases, with 18 bases remaining between them. The CDR3: CASRKTGTSSSYEQYF. The CDR3 region has the DNA TGTGCCAGCAGGAAAACCGGGACCTCAAGCTCCTACGAGCAGTACTTC.

Ten or more counts support this clonotype. This sequence joins TRBV20-1 and TRBJ2-4; maybe TRBD2 (5 bases). The CDR3 runs 15 residues. Per the germline V gene, CDR1 is DFQATT and CDR2 is SNEGSKA (reference sequence). With 5 bases removed from V and 0 bases from J, the gap between germline ends came to 14 bases. CDR3 DNA: TGCAGTGCTGAATCCGGGGAACTAGCCAAAAACATTCAGTACTTC. As protein: CSAESGELAKNIQYF.

This clonotype appeared many times. The junction and the germline gene differ at one end; a read error may be behind it. The chain couples TRBV30 to TRBJ2-7; 10 bases are a match to TRBD1. Germline V CDR1 and CDR2: GTSNPN, SVGIG (reference sequence). This CDR3 region has 13 residues. In nucleotides, the CDR3 is TGTGCCTGGAGTCTCCGACAGGGGGCAACTGTTCTGTTC. Translated, it gives CAWSLRQGATVLF.

This rearrangement joins TRBV29-1 to TRBJ2-5, with D hard to call. This CDR3 is 14 amino acids long. Germline values: CDR1 SQVTM, CDR2 ANQGSEA. The ends were cut back, 6 bases at V and 1 base at J, with 15 bases in the middle. The CDR3 nucleotides are TGCAGCGTGCATAGACGGAAGCTCCAAGAGACCCAGTACTTC. Amino acid sequence: CSVHRRKLQETQYF.

This clonotype was detected many times. The chain links TRBV27 to TRBJ2-3; TRBD1 agrees at 10 bases. Trimming at V came to 3 bases and at J to 5 bases, leaving 8 bases not matched to a gene. From germline, CDR1 is MNHEY and CDR2 SMNVEV (reference sequence). The CDR3 consists of 16 residues. As DNA, the CDR3 is TGTGCCAGCAGTTTGTTGAGAGACAGGGGGCGAGATACGCAGTATTTT. As protein: CASSLLRDRGRDTQYF.

This clonotype was detected many times. The chain combines TRBV27 with TRBJ2-7; 7 bases map to TRBD1. CDR3 length: 18 residues. V shed 0 bases, J shed 1 base, and the junction held 12 bases outside the gene matches. Germline V CDR1 and CDR2: MNHEY, SMNVEV (reference sequence). The CDR3 spells CASSLSLHQTGSSYEQYF. Written as DNA, the CDR3 is TGTGCCAGCAGTTTATCGTTGCACCAGACAGGGTCATCCTACGAGCAGTACTTC.

The table lists this clonotype with many counts. The chain links TRBV10-3 to TRBJ1-4, with 7 bases that match TRBD1. The germline CDR1 and CDR2 sequences are ENHRY and SYGVKD. This CDR3 has 13 amino acids. The V and J ends lost 10 bases and 5 bases, in that order; junction bases with no gene match: 7. The CDR3, as DNA: TGTGCCACCGGACAGGACCGGAATGAAAAACTGTTTTTT. This codes for CATGQDRNEKLFF.

This clonotype was seen more than once but under ten times. A read error may explain this, as a much larger clone is one base away. The chain recombines TRBV6-2 or TRBV6-3 with TRBJ2-5; D might be TRBD1 (6 bases). This CDR3 is built from 12 residues. Germline CDR1 reads MNHEY; CDR2 reads SVGEGT. The CDR3 nucleotides are TGTGCCAGCAGTTGGGGGCAAGAGCCCCAGTACTTC. Translating gives CASSWGQEPQYF.

Comment on this clonotype: Being one base from a much bigger clone, this may be a read error. The CDR3 reads CSANEARGYNEQFF. CDR3 DNA sequence: TGCAGTGCTAATGAAGCGAGGGGATACAATGAGCAGTTCTTC. This rearrangement joins TRBV20-1 to TRBJ2-1; D could derive from TRBD1 or TRBD2 (5 bases each). The germline V gene has CDR1 DFQATT and CDR2 SNEGSKA (reference sequence). The CDR3 sequence is 14 residues long. The germline V and J ends were trimmed by 4 bases and 4 bases, with 14 bases remaining between them.

This clonotype has a handful of counts. The chain links TRBV7-8 to TRBJ2-2; possible D gene TRBD1, 6 bases. The CDR3 runs 15 residues. The V gene lost 8 bases and the J gene lost 4 bases, with 17 bases spanning the gap. The germline V gene encodes CDR1 SGHVS and CDR2 FQNEAQ. CDR3 protein: CASALLGAGTGELFF. The CDR3 DNA reads as TGTGCCAGCGCCCTCCTGGGGGCCGGCACCGGGGAGCTGTTTTTT.

The V gene is TRBV20-1, the J gene TRBJ1-1, with 10 nucleotides matching TRBD1. Germline V gene sequence: CDR1 DFQATT, CDR2 SNEGSKA (reference sequence). This CDR3 spans 14 amino acids. Trimming took 6 bases from V and 2 from J; bases not matched to a gene: 6. The CDR3 reads CSAHRTGGNTEAFF. CDR3 coding DNA: TGCAGTGCCCACAGGACAGGGGGTAACACTGAAGCTTTCTTT.

This clonotype has ten or more counts. The gene calls are TRBV12-3 or TRBV12-4 and TRBJ2-1; D unclear. The CDR3 runs to 11 residues. Trimming took 6 bases from V and 4 from J, leaving 4 bases between them. The CDR3 region has the DNA TGTGCCAGCAGATATTACAATGAGCAGTTCTTC. This gives the protein CASRYYNEQFF.